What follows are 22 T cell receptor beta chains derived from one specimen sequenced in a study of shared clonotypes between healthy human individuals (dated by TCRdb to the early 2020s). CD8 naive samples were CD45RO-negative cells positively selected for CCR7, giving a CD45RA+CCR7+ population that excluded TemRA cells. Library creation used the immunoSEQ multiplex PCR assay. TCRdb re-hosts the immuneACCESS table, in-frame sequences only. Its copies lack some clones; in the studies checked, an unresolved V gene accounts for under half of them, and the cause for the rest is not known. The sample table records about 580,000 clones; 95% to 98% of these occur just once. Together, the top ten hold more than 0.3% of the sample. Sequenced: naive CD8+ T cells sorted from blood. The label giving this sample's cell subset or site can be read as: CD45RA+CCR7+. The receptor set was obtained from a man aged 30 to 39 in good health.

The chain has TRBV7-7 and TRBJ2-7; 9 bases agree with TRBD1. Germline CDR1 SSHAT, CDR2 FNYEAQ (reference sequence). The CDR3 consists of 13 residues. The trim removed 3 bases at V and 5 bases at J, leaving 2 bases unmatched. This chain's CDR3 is CASSFRDRDEQYF. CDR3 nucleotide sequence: TGTGCCAGCAGCTTCCGGGACAGGGACGAGCAGTACTTC. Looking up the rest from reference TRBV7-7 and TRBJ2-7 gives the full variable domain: GAGVSQSPRYKVTKRGQDVTLRCDPISSHATLYWYQQALGQGPEFLTYFNYEAQPDKSGLPSDRFSAERPEGSISTLTIQRTEQRDSAMYRCASSFRDRDEQYFGPGTRLTVT.

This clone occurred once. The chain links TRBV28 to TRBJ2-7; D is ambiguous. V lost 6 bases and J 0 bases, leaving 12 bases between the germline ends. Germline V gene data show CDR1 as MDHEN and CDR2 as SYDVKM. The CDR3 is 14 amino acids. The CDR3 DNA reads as TGTGCCAGCAGCCACCTAAGGGCCTCCTACGAGCAGTACTTC. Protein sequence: CASSHLRASYEQYF.

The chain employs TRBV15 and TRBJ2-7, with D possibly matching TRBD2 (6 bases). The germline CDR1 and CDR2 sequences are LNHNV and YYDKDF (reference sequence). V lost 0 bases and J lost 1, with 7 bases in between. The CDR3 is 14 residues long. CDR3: CATSRDGRSYEQYF. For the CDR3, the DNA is TGTGCCACCAGCAGAGATGGGAGGTCCTACGAGCAGTACTTC. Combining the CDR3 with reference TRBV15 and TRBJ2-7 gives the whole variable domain DAMVIQNPRYQVTQFGKPVTLSCSQTLNHNVMYWYQQKSSQAPKLLFHYYDKDFNNEADTPDNFQSRRPNTSFCFLDIRSPGLGDTAMYLCATSRDGRSYEQYFGPGTRLTVT.

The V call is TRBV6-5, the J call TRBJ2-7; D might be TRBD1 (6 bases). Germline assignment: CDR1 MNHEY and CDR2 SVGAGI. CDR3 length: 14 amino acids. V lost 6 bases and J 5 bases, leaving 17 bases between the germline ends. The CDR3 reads CASRLGPKGDEQYF. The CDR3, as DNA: TGTGCCAGCAGGTTGGGACCCAAGGGGGACGAGCAGTACTTC.

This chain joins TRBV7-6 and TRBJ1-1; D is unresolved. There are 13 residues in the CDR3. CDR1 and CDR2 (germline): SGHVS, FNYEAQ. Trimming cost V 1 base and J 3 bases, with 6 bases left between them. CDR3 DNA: TGTGCCAGCAGCTTAGGCGCGTACACTGAAGCTTTCTTT. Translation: CASSLGAYTEAFF.

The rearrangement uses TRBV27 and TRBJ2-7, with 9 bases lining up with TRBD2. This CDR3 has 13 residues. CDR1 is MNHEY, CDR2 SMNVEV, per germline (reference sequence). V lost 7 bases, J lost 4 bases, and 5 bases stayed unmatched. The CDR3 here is CASKASGIYEQYF. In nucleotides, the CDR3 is TGTGCCAGCAAGGCTAGCGGGATATACGAGCAGTACTTC.

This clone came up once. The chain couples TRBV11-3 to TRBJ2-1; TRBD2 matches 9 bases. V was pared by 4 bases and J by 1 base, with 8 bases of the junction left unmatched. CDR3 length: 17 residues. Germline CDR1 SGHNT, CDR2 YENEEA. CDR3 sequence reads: CASSSRGSGSSYNEQFF. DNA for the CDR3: TGTGCCAGCAGCTCCCGAGGTAGCGGGAGTTCCTACAATGAGCAGTTCTTC. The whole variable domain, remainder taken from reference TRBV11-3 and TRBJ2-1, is EAGVVQSPRYKIIEKKQPVAFWCNPISGHNTLYWYLQNLGQGPELLIRYENEEAVDDSQLPKDRFSAERLKGVDSTLKIQPAELGDSAVYLCASSSRGSGSSYNEQFFGPGTRLTVL.

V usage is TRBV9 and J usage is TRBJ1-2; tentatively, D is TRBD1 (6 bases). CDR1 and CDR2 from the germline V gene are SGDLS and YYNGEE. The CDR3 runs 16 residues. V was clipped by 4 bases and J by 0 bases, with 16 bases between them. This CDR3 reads CASSPDSTGPNYGYTF. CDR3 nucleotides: TGTGCCAGCAGCCCCGATTCCACAGGGCCTAACTATGGCTACACCTTC.

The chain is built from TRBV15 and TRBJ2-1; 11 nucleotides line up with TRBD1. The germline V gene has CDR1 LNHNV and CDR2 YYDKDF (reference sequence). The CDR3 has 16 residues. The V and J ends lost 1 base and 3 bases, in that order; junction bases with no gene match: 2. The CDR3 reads CATSRVGTGGYNEQFF. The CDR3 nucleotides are TGTGCCACCAGCAGAGTCGGGACAGGGGGCTACAATGAGCAGTTCTTC. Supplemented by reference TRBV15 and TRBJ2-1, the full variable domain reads DAMVIQNPRYQVTQFGKPVTLSCSQTLNHNVMYWYQQKSSQAPKLLFHYYDKDFNNEADTPDNFQSRRPNTSFCFLDIRSPGLGDTAMYLCATSRVGTGGYNEQFFGPGTRLTVL.

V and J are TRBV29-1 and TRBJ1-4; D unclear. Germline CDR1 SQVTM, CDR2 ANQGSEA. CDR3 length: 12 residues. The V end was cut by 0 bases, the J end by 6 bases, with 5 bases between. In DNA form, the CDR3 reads TGCAGCGTTGAAGATCGTTATGAAAAACTGTTTTTT. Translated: CSVEDRYEKLFF.

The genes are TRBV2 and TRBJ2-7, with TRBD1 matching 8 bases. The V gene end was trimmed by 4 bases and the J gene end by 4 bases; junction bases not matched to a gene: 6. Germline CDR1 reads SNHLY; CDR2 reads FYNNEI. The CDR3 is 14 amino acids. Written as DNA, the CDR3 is TGTGCCAGCAGTGGGAAAGGACAGGGATACGAGCAGTACTTC. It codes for CASSGKGQGYEQYF.

This chain's CDR3 is CAWSEGNGFGYTF. CDR3 DNA sequence: TGTGCCTGGAGTGAAGGGAATGGTTTTGGCTACACCTTC. The J gene is TRBJ1-2, the V gene TRBV30; D remains unclear. This CDR3 has 13 residues. V shed 1 base and J shed 7 bases, with 13 bases lying between them. Germline CDR1 and CDR2: GTSNPN and SVGIG (reference sequence).

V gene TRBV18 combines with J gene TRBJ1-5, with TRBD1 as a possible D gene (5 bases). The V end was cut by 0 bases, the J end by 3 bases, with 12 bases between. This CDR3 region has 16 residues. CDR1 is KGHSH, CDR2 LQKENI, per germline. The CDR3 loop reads CASSPPSSGINQPQHF. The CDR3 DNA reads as TGTGCCAGCTCACCACCATCTTCAGGGATCAATCAGCCCCAGCATTTT.

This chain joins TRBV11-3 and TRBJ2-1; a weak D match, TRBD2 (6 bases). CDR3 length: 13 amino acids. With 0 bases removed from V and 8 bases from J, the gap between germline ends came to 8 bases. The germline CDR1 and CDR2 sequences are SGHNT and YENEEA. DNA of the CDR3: TGTGCCAGCAGCTTAGAAACTAGCTATGAGCAGTTCTTC. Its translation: CASSLETSYEQFF.

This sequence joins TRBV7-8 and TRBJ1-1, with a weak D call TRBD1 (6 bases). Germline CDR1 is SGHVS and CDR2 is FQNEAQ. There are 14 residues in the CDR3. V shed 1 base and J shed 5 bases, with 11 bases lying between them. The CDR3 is CASSLVGAGTEAFF. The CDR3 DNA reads TGTGCCAGCAGCTTAGTGGGGGCTGGTACTGAAGCTTTCTTT.

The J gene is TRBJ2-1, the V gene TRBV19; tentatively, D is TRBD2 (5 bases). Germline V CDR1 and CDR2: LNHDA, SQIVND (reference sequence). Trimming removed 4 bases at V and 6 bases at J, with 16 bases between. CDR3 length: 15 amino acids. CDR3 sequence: CASSRDRGIGNEQFF. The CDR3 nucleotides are TGTGCCAGTAGTAGAGATCGAGGGATCGGCAATGAGCAGTTCTTC. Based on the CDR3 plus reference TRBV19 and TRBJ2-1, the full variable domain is DGGITQSPKYLFRKEGQNVTLSCEQNLNHDAMYWYRQDPGQGLRLIYYSQIVNDFQKGDIAEGYSVSREKKESFPLTVTSAQKNPTAFYLCASSRDRGIGNEQFFGPGTRLTVL.

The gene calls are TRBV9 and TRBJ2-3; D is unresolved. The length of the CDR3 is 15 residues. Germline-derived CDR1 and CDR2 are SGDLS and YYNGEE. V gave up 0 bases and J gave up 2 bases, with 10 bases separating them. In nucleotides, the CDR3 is TGTGCCAGCAGCGTAGAGGGCCGGAACACAGATACGCAGTATTTT. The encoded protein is CASSVEGRNTDTQYF. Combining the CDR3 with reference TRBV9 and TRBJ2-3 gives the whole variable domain DSGVTQTPKHLITATGQRVTLRCSPRSGDLSVYWYQQSLDQGLQFLIQYYNGEERAKGNILERFSAQQFPDLHSELNLSSLELGDSALYFCASSVEGRNTDTQYFGPGTRLTVL.

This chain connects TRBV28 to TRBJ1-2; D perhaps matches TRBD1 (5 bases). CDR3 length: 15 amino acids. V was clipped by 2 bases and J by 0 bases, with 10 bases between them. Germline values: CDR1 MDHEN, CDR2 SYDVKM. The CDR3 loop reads CASSLPDRANYGYTF. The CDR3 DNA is TGTGCCAGCAGTTTACCCGACAGAGCTAACTATGGCTACACCTTC.

In DNA form, the CDR3 reads TGTGCCAGCAGTTACTTGACTAGCGGGCGTTCCGAGCAGTACTTC. Translated, it gives CASSYLTSGRSEQYF. The chain recombines TRBV6-6 with TRBJ2-7; 10 bases are a match to TRBD2. V gave up 1 base and J gave up 6 bases; unmatched junction bases: 6. From germline, CDR1 is MNHNY and CDR2 SVGAGI (reference sequence). The CDR3 is 15 amino acids.

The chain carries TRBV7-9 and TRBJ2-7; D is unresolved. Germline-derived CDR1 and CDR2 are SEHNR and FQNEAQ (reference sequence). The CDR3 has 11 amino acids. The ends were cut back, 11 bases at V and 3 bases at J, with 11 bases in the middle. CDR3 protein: CAGQRDYEQYF. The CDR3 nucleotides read TGTGCCGGCCAAAGAGACTACGAGCAGTACTTC.

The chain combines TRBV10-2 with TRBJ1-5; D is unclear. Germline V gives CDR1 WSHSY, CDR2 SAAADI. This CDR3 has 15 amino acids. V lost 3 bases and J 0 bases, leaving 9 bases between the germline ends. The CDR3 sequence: CASSDVLYSNQPQHF. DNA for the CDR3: TGCGCCAGCAGTGACGTGTTGTATAGCAATCAGCCCCAGCATTTT.

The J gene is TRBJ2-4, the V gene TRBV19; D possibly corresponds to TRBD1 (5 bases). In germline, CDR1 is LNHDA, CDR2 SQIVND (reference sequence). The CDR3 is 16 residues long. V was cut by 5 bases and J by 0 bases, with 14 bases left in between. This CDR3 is CASSGKDSLAKNIQYF. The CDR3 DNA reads TGTGCCAGTAGTGGAAAAGACAGTTTAGCCAAAAACATTCAGTACTTC.